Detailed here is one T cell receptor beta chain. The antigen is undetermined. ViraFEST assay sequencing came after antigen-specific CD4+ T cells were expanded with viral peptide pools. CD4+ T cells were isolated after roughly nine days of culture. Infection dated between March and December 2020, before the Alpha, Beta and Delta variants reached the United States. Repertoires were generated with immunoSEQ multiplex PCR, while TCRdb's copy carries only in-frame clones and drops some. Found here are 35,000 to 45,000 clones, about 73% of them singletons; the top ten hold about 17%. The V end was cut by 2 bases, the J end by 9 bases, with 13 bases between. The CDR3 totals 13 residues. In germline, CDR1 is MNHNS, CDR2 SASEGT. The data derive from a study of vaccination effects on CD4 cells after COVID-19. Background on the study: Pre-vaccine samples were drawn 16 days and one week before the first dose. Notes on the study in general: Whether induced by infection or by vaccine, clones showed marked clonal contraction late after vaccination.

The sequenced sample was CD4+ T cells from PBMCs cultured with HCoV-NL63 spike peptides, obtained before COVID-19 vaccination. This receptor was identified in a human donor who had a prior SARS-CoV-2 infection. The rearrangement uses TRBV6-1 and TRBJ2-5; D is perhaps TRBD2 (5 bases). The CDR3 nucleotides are TGTGCCAGCAGTGAAAATGCACGGAGGTCCCAGTACTTC. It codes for CASSENARRSQYF.